This entry lists 8 T cell receptor beta chains sequenced from one sample in a study of blood T cells in healthy people across ages. The second PCR ran roughly 6 to 11 cycles with a sample-barcoded 5' primer and J-beta primers. MiXCR was run by TCRdb on the 5' RACE reads, yielding one entry per CDR3 protein. The data contain under 750,000 distinct CDR3 sequences, around half of them seen just once; the ten biggest clones take up under 30%. Material for sequencing was blood. The receptor source for this set is an elderly man in good health.

This rearrangement joins TRBV20-1 to TRBJ2-7; TRBD2 matches at 11 bases. This CDR3 is 16 amino acids long. Germline V lookup: CDR1 DFQATT, CDR2 SNEGSKA (reference sequence). V was pared by 6 bases and J by 3 bases, with 13 bases of the junction left unmatched. The DNA of the CDR3 is TGCAGTGCCAACGCACTTACTAGCGGGAGTAACTACGAGCAGTACTTC. It codes for CSANALTSGSNYEQYF.

This clonotype has a handful of counts. The chain combines TRBV5-1 with TRBJ2-3, with TRBD2 as a possible D gene (6 bases). Trimming stripped 3 bases from V and 7 bases from J, with 12 bases between. Germline values: CDR1 SGHRS, CDR2 YFSETQ. This CDR3 has 13 residues. The CDR3 sequence: CASSSPGVYTQYF. In DNA form, the CDR3 reads TGCGCCAGCAGCTCCCCGGGGGTATATACGCAGTATTTT.

The chain carries TRBV7-2 and TRBJ1-5; possibly TRBD1 for D (5 bases). The germline gives CDR1 SGHTA, CDR2 FQGNSA. This CDR3 has 17 residues. V was cut by 0 bases and J by 11 bases, with 23 bases left in between. The CDR3 region is CASSLAVGLKNSRAQHF. CDR3 DNA sequence: TGTGCCAGCAGCTTAGCTGTAGGACTGAAAAACAGCAGGGCCCAGCATTTT.

V is TRBV5-1 and J is TRBJ2-1, with 9 bases that match TRBD1. This CDR3 is built from 14 residues. CDR1 and CDR2 (germline): SGHRS, YFSETQ. J lost 6 bases, V lost 6 bases, and 7 bases had no gene match. The CDR3 bases are TGCGCCAGCACCCGGGGGACAGGGCTCAATGAGCAGTTCTTC. This encodes CASTRGTGLNEQFF.

This clonotype was observed a handful of times. The CDR3 is CATSEYSQGMSSYNEQFF. DNA for the CDR3: TGTGCCACCAGTGAATACTCACAGGGGATGAGCTCCTACAATGAGCAGTTCTTC. This chain links TRBV24-1 with TRBJ2-1; 7 nucleotides align to TRBD1. The CDR3 length is 18 residues. Per germline, CDR1 KGHDR and CDR2 SFDVKD. V shed 4 bases and J 0 bases; nucleotides not matched to a gene: 11.

The rearrangement joins TRBV7-2 to TRBJ1-4; a possible D gene is TRBD1 (5 bases). Germline V gene lookup returns CDR1 SGHTA and CDR2 FQGNSA. This CDR3 spans 15 amino acids. Trimming took off 1 base at V and 5 bases at J, with 11 bases between the two ends. The CDR3 spells CASSLEGLRNEKLFF. CDR3 in DNA: TGTGCCAGCAGCTTAGAGGGACTGAGGAATGAAAAACTGTTTTTT.

This clonotype was seen only a few times. In nucleotides, the CDR3 is TGTGCCAGCAGCCGACCAGAAAGACTAGCGGGAGTCTACGAGCAGTACTTC. It codes for CASSRPERLAGVYEQYF. V gene TRBV7-9 combines with J gene TRBJ2-7; TRBD2 matches 12 bases. Looked up from germline, CDR1 is SEHNR and CDR2 is FQNEAQ (reference sequence). The CDR3 has 17 residues. The ends lost 5 bases at V and 3 bases at J; junction bases unmatched: 11.

This chain links TRBV5-1 with TRBJ1-4, with TRBD1 matching over 7 bases. The CDR3 contains 15 residues. With 4 bases clipped from V and 4 bases from J, the junction kept 7 bases outside the gene matches. The V gene's germline CDR1 is SGHRS and CDR2 YFSETQ. CDR3 loop: CASSGLTGRNEKLFF. The CDR3, as DNA: TGCGCCAGCAGCGGGCTGACAGGGCGTAATGAAAAACTGTTTTTT.